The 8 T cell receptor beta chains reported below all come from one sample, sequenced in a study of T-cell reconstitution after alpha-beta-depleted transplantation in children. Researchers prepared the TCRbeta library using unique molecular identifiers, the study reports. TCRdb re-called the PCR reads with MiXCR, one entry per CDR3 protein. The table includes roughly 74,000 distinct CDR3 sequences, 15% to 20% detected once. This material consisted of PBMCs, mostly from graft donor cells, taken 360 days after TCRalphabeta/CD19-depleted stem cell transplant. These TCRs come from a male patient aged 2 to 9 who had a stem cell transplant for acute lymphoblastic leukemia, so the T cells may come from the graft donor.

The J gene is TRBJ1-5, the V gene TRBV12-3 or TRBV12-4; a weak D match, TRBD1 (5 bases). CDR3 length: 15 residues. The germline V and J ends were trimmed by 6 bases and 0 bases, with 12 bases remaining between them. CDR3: CASSRDRNSNQPQHF. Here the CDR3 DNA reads TGTGCCAGCAGCCGGGACCGTAATAGCAATCAGCCCCAGCATTTT.

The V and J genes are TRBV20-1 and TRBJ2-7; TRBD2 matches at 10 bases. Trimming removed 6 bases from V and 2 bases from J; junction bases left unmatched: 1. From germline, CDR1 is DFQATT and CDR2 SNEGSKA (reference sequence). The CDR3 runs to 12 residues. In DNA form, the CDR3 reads TGCAGTGCGGGACTAGCGCCCTACGAGCAGTACTTC. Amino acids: CSAGLAPYEQYF.

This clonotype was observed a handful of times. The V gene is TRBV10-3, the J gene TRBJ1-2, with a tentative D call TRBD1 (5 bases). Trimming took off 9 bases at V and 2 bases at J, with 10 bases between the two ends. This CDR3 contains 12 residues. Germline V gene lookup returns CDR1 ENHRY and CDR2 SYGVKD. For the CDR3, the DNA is TGTGCCATTCGATCAGGGAACTATGGCTACACCTTC. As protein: CAIRSGNYGYTF.

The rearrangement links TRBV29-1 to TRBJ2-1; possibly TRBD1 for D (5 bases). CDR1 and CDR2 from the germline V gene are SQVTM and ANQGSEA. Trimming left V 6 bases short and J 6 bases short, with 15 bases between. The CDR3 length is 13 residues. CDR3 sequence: CSVPREGVNEQFF. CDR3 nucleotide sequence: TGCAGCGTCCCCAGGGAAGGGGTCAATGAGCAGTTCTTC.

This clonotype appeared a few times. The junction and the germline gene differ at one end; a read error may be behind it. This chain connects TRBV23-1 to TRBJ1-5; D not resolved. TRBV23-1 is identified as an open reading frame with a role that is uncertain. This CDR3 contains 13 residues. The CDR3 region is CASSQSSNQPQHF. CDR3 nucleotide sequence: TGCGCCAGCAGCCAATCTAGCAATCAGCCCCAGCATTTT.

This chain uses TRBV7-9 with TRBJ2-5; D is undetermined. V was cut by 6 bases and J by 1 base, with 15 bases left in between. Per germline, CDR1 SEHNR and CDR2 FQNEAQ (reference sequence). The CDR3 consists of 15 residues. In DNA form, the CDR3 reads TGTGCCAGCAGGGGTCGGACGCGGACCCAAGAGACCCAGTACTTC. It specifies CASRGRTRTQETQYF.

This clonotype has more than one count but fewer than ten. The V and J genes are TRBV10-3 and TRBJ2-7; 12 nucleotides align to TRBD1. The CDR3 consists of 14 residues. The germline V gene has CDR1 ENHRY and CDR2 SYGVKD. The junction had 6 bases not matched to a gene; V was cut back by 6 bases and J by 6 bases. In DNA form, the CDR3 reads TGTGCCATCAGGAAGGGACAGGGGGCCTCCGAGCAGTACTTC. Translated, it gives CAIRKGQGASEQYF.

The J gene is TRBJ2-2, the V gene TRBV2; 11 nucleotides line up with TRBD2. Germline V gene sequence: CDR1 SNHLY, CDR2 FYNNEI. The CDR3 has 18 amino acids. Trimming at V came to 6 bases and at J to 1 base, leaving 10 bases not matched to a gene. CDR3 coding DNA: TGTGCCAGCAGCTACAGATCAACTAGCGGGAGGAACACCGGGGAGCTGTTTTTT. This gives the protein CASSYRSTSGRNTGELFF.